A selection of T cell receptor beta chains follows, all from one sample in a study of response to subunit inactivated influenza vaccine. TCRdb re-called the RT-PCR reads with MiXCR, one entry per CDR3 protein. In the table there are around 190,000 distinct CDR3 sequences, 13% to 15% of which are singletons. Sequences were derived from CD8+ T cells sorted from PBMCs, sampled less than 6 days after vaccination. Receptors were obtained from a man aged 45-60 years who received an inactivated influenza vaccine. CDR3s leave out the opening cysteine and the closing phenylalanine or tryptophan.

length	V	J	CDR3
13	TRBV29-1	TRBJ2-1	SVELAGNLFNEQF
13	TRBV9	TRBJ2-7	ASSAPLGGSYEQY
13	TRBV7-9	TRBJ2-2	ASTPRSGDTGELF
13	TRBV7-8	TRBJ2-7	ASSPGTQGSYEQY
12	TRBV14	TRBJ2-7	ANFTPPILYEQY
16	TRBV25-1	TRBJ1-6	ASSEVREGRSYNSPLH
12	TRBV5-6	TRBJ2-7	ASSSQVGVYEQY
12	TRBV29-1	TRBJ2-7	SVESAGGDYEQY
10	TRBV15	TRBJ2-1	ATSTQGREQF
12	TRBV3-1	TRBJ2-5	ASSQSLEQETQY
16	TRBV14	TRBJ2-1	ASSRRQGLAESYNEQF
17	TRBV5-6	TRBJ2-6	ASKSDGPYLLSGANVLT
12	TRBV2	TRBJ2-7	ASSEEGRSYEQY
12	TRBV11-2	TRBJ2-7	ASSLEGQGYEQY
16	TRBV5-1	TRBJ2-5	ASSLGGLAGGSQETQY
16	TRBV6-2/TRBV6-3	TRBJ2-7	ASSYSLRTGTGAYEQY
13	TRBV28	TRBJ2-1	ASSLGRNEYNEQF
15	TRBV14	TRBJ1-2	ASSQEGWTGANYGYT
12	TRBV6-1	TRBJ2-3	ASSGTGGADTQY
12	TRBV5-1	TRBJ2-7	ASSSLDSSYEQY
12	TRBV5-1	TRBJ2-1	ASSPDNPYNEQF
16	TRBV6-5	TRBJ1-5	ASSYSLLGGHSNQPQH
14	TRBV15	TRBJ2-1	ATSRAQRISYNEQF
11	TRBV10-2	TRBJ2-1	ASSGPGPPEQF
14	TRBV24-1	TRBJ2-1	ATSEWGENSYNEQF
12	TRBV29-1	TRBJ2-7	SVEDRGQGNEQY
13	TRBV10-3	TRBJ2-3	AIGTRGQGTDTQY
12	TRBV20-1	TRBJ2-3	SAGGGRSTDTQY
14	TRBV6-2/TRBV6-3	TRBJ2-5	ASSYLPGAYQETQY
13	TRBV20-1	TRBJ1-1	SARDIEGASTEAF
9	TRBV6-6	TRBJ2-1	ASRLAGQQF
13	TRBV2	TRBJ2-3	ASSEVGGSTDTQY
10	TRBV30	TRBJ2-7	AWSTTGYEQY
13	TRBV20-1	TRBJ2-1	SARETSGGAYEQF
13	TRBV27	TRBJ2-1	ASSKTGSVYNEQF
11	TRBV20-1	TRBJ1-2	SARDPGGHGYT
15	TRBV12-3/TRBV12-4	TRBJ1-1	ASSYPWGGQEHTEAF
12	TRBV29-1	TRBJ2-2	SVEEGANTGELF
9	TRBV7-9	TRBJ2-7	ASRGGPEQY
15	TRBV4-3	TRBJ2-3	ASSQESTSIGTDTQY
11	TRBV4-3	TRBJ2-3	ASSQVTGDTQY
13	TRBV5-1	TRBJ2-2	ASSLVPGDTGELF
14	TRBV29-1	TRBJ2-2	SVATSGRVYTGELF
12	TRBV4-1	TRBJ2-7	ASSPRDRDYEQY
14	TRBV24-1	TRBJ2-5	ATSDLGLGLQETQY
11	TRBV28	TRBJ2-7	ASSPPDIYEQY
15	TRBV20-1	TRBJ1-2	SARDFRQGLARYGYT
12	TRBV25-1	TRBJ1-3	ASSDGFSGNTIY
14	TRBV4-3	TRBJ2-1	ASSQGSGDGRKEQF
13	TRBV19	TRBJ2-1	ASSIGLASYNEQF
13	TRBV6-5	TRBJ2-3	ASSYTTSGTDTQY
15	TRBV6-2/TRBV6-3	TRBJ2-7	ASSYQSGGGASYEQY
10	TRBV6-5	TRBJ2-1	ASEASDNEQF
15	TRBV7-9	TRBJ2-2	ASSSSKWTSGTGELF